This T cell receptor beta chain was recovered during a study of cytomegalovirus exposure and HLA in healthy donors. General study findings and limits: In a later analysis, parvovirus B19, influenza, CMV and Epstein-Barr virus appeared linked to several top co-occurrence clusters. It has been reported that TCR beta sequences accurately predicted the HLA-A and HLA-B alleles of most subjects. A later analysis found most CMV-associated TCR beta chains apparently HLA-restricted. A later analysis linked a missense variant in DCLRE1C to the trimming of TCR beta V and J genes.

This clone was recorded once. The antigen is not known. There are 15 residues in the CDR3. With V trimmed by 0 bases and J by 5 bases, 1 base remained unmatched. CDR1 is SGHRS, CDR2 YFSETQ, per germline. Primers for the PCR totalled 60 Vbeta and 13 Jbeta. The protocol was immunoSEQ multiplex PCR, while the TCRdb copy is restricted to in-frame clones and leaves out a portion. The sample shows under 200,000 clones, about 78% of them seen only once. Sequences were obtained from PBMCs. The clonotype comes from a man aged 55-75 years in good health and CMV-seronegative. J is TRBJ2-2 and V is TRBV5-1, with 10 bases lining up with TRBD1. The CDR3 region has the DNA TGCGCCAGCAGCTTGGTGGGACAGGGGACCGGGGAGCTGTTTTTT. Amino acid sequence: CASSLVGQGTGELFF.